These 32 T cell receptor beta chains were sequenced from one sample in a study of cytomegalovirus exposure and HLA in healthy donors. Produced via immunoSEQ multiplex PCR; TCRdb's table is partial and in-frame only. Of over 150,000 clones listed, about nine tenths are singletons. Sequenced material: PBMCs. The receptors shown here come from a man aged 18-30 years in good health and CMV-seropositive.

This chain uses TRBV7-3 with TRBJ2-3; unclear D gene. The CDR3 totals 13 residues. Germline V CDR1 and CDR2: SGHTA, FQGTGA. The V and J ends lost 2 bases and 6 bases respectively, with 9 bases between them. CDR3 nucleotides: TGTGCCAGCAGCTTAGTAGTCTTGGATACGCAGTATTTT. Translation: CASSLVVLDTQYF.

This chain joins TRBV5-1 and TRBJ2-3, with 12 bases aligning to TRBD2. CDR1 and CDR2 from the germline V gene are SGHRS and YFSETQ. The CDR3 spans 16 residues. J was trimmed by 5 bases and V by 0 bases; bases with no gene match: 4. Written as DNA, the CDR3 is TGCGCCAGCAGCTTGGGGCCGGGACTAGCGGGAGATACGCAGTATTTT. Its protein product is CASSLGPGLAGDTQYF.

The gene calls are TRBV7-9 and TRBJ2-1, with TRBD2 matching over 11 bases. Losses at the gene ends were 5 bases for V and 9 bases for J; bases not matched to a gene: 18. CDR3 size: 18 residues. Germline values: CDR1 SEHNR, CDR2 FQNEAQ (reference sequence). CDR3 sequence reads: CASSLDRGYSGRALEQFF. The CDR3 nucleotides are TGTGCCAGCAGCCTTGACAGGGGTTATAGCGGGAGGGCCCTTGAGCAGTTCTTC.

J is TRBJ2-7 and V is TRBV9; tentatively, D is TRBD2 (5 bases). Germline CDR1 SGDLS, CDR2 YYNGEE. This CDR3 comprises 14 residues. V was trimmed by 0 bases and J by 2 bases, leaving 9 bases between them. CDR3 amino acids: CASSVVGDTYEQYF. The CDR3 coding sequence is TGTGCCAGCAGCGTAGTGGGAGACACCTACGAGCAGTACTTC.

The chain couples TRBV5-6 to TRBJ1-2; 8 bases align to TRBD1. This CDR3 has 16 residues. Losses at the gene ends were 0 bases for V and 4 bases for J; bases not matched to a gene: 8. Germline lookup yields CDR1 SGHDT and CDR2 YYEEEE. The CDR3 is CASSLAGAGGTYGYTF. The CDR3 DNA reads TGTGCCAGCAGCTTGGCGGGGGCAGGGGGCACCTATGGCTACACCTTC.

V gene TRBV7-3 combines with J gene TRBJ2-1; unclear D gene. There are 12 residues in the CDR3. Germline values: CDR1 SGHTA, CDR2 FQGTGA. Trimming removed 3 bases from V and 9 bases from J, with 9 bases in between. CDR3 loop: CASSFANSEQFF. The CDR3 DNA reads TGTGCCAGCAGCTTTGCGAACAGTGAGCAGTTCTTC.

The V gene is TRBV11-3, the J gene TRBJ2-1; weak D call: TRBD2 (6 bases). The length of the CDR3 is 12 residues. The germline gives CDR1 SGHNT, CDR2 YENEEA. Trimming pared 7 bases from V and 7 bases from J, leaving 11 bases between. CDR3 protein: CASTRLGNEQFF. In DNA form, the CDR3 reads TGTGCCAGCACCAGACTAGGGAATGAGCAGTTCTTC.

This clone was seen repeatedly, ten times or more. The chain employs TRBV20-1 and TRBJ1-2; D gene unclear. The CDR3 has 11 residues. Germline V gene data show CDR1 as DFQATT and CDR2 as SNEGSKA (reference sequence). The germline V and J ends were trimmed by 2 bases and 4 bases, with 5 bases remaining between them. The CDR3 reads CSARYGYGYTF. The CDR3 nucleotides read TGCAGTGCTAGATACGGCTATGGCTACACCTTC.

The rearrangement joins TRBV21-1 to TRBJ2-6; whether TRBD2, the table's D call, matches the DNA was not checked. TRBV21-1 is flagged as a pseudogene. This CDR3 is built from 20 residues. CDR3 sequence (DNA): TGTGCCAGCAGCAAACACGGGTCTAGCGGAGTATCCTCTGGGGCCAACGTCCTGACTTTC. It encodes CASSKHGSSGVSSGANVLTF.

The chain joins TRBV6-5 to TRBJ2-5, with D possibly matching TRBD2 (6 bases). Looked up from germline, CDR1 is MNHEY and CDR2 is SVGAGI. This CDR3 is built from 14 residues. Trimming cost V 2 bases and J 1 base, with 8 bases left between them. The CDR3 here is CASSYRRGQETQYF. In DNA, the CDR3 is TGTGCCAGCAGTTACCGGAGGGGCCAAGAGACCCAGTACTTC.

V usage is TRBV5-1 and J usage is TRBJ2-7; 9 positions match TRBD2. The CDR3 is 17 amino acids. V gave up 4 bases and J gave up 0 bases; unmatched junction bases: 11. In germline, CDR1 is SGHRS, CDR2 YFSETQ. CDR3 sequence (DNA): TGCGCCAGCAGCCCCGGCGGGGGGGCAGGGAGCTCCTACGAGCAGTACTTC. Translating it yields CASSPGGGAGSSYEQYF.

The chain links TRBV6-1 to TRBJ2-6; D is possibly TRBD2 (5 bases). The length of the CDR3 is 16 residues. V was trimmed by 2 bases and J by 4 bases, leaving 12 bases between them. Germline values: CDR1 MNHNS, CDR2 SASEGT. This CDR3 reads CASSERAGGGANVLTF. Written as DNA, the CDR3 is TGTGCCAGCAGTGAAAGGGCAGGAGGAGGGGCCAACGTCCTGACTTTC.

The genes are TRBV5-1 and TRBJ1-1, with D possibly matching TRBD1 (6 bases). Trimming removed 0 bases at V and 4 bases at J, with 7 bases between. Germline CDR1 is SGHRS and CDR2 is YFSETQ. The CDR3 spans 13 residues. The CDR3 DNA reads as TGCGCCAGCAGCTTGGAAGGGGGCACTGAAGCTTTCTTT. Translation gives CASSLEGGTEAFF.

This clone was seen only once. The J gene is TRBJ2-3, the V gene TRBV30, with 8 bases matching TRBD2. V gave up 5 bases and J gave up 2 bases; unmatched junction bases: 9. Per the germline V gene, CDR1 is GTSNPN and CDR2 is SVGIG (reference sequence). The CDR3 sequence is 15 residues long. The CDR3 spells CAWGITGGSTDTQYF. CDR3 bases: TGTGCCTGGGGGATAACGGGAGGGTCCACAGATACGCAGTATTTT.

The V gene is TRBV2, the J gene TRBJ2-5; 8 nucleotides agree with TRBD1. The J call may be faulty, since TRBJ2-7 better matches the DNA end. The CDR3 length is 14 residues. Germline V gives CDR1 SNHLY, CDR2 FYNNEI. The CDR3 DNA is TGTGCCAGCGGAGGACAGGGTAGGGCCTACGAGCAGTACTTC. Amino acids: CASGGQGRAYEQYF.

The gene calls are TRBV2 and TRBJ2-1; TRBD2 matches at 8 bases. V lost 7 bases to trimming and J lost 0 bases; unmatched junction nucleotides: 5. Germline V lookup: CDR1 SNHLY, CDR2 FYNNEI. This CDR3 is 15 amino acids long. This CDR3 reads CASTTSGPSYNEQFF. As DNA, the CDR3 is TGTGCCAGCACCACTAGCGGCCCCTCCTACAATGAGCAGTTCTTC.

The rearrangement links TRBV11-3 to TRBJ2-2; the match to TRBD2 covers 9 bases. The CDR3 sequence is 16 residues long. The trim removed 5 bases at V and 1 base at J, leaving 5 bases unmatched. Germline V lookup: CDR1 SGHNT, CDR2 YENEEA. CDR3 region: CASSDTTSGNTGELFF. The CDR3, as DNA: TGTGCCAGCAGCGATACGACTAGCGGGAACACCGGGGAGCTGTTTTTT.

The chain is built from TRBV29-1 and TRBJ2-3, with D possibly matching TRBD1 (5 bases). The CDR3 is made up of 15 amino acids. V lost 3 bases to trimming and J lost 0 bases, with 13 bases between them. Germline CDR1 and CDR2: SQVTM and ANQGSEA. The CDR3 DNA reads as TGCAGCGTTGATAGGGGCACAGCTAGCACAGATACGCAGTATTTT. Translating it yields CSVDRGTASTDTQYF.

The J gene is TRBJ2-1, the V gene TRBV10-3; 9 bases align to TRBD1. The junction had 7 bases not matched to a gene; V was cut back by 4 bases and J by 6 bases. Germline loops: CDR1 ENHRY, CDR2 SYGVKD. The CDR3 consists of 15 residues. The CDR3 loop reads CAISGWTGEGNEQFF. The CDR3 nucleotides read TGTGCCATCAGTGGATGGACAGGGGAGGGCAATGAGCAGTTCTTC.

The chain recombines TRBV27 with TRBJ1-1; 10 nucleotides agree with TRBD1. CDR1 is MNHEY and CDR2 is SMNVEV in the germline V gene (reference sequence). The ends lost 4 bases at V and 0 bases at J; junction bases unmatched: 2. This CDR3 contains 15 residues. The CDR3 reads CASSWTGGMNTEAFF. The CDR3 DNA is TGTGCCAGCAGTTGGACAGGGGGGATGAACACTGAAGCTTTCTTT.

This clone was recorded only once. The chain couples TRBV28 to TRBJ2-5, with 8 bases identical to TRBD2. CDR3 size: 13 residues. V lost 6 bases, J lost 7 bases, and 7 bases stayed unmatched. The V gene's germline CDR1 is MDHEN and CDR2 SYDVKM. CDR3 amino acids: CASSPGGEVTQYF. The CDR3 DNA sequence: TGTGCCAGCAGCCCCGGGGGGGAAGTGACCCAGTACTTC. The full variable domain, with the rest looked up from reference TRBV28 and TRBJ2-5, is DVKVTQSSRYLVKRTGEKVFLECVQDMDHENMFWYRQDPGLGLRLIYFSYDVKMKEKGDIPEGYSVSREKKERFSLILESASTNQTSMYLCASSPGGEVTQYFGPGTRLLVL.

The chain couples TRBV7-3 to TRBJ2-3; 13 bases agree with TRBD2. This CDR3 is 19 amino acids long. In germline, CDR1 is SGHTA, CDR2 FQGTGA. With 1 base clipped from V and 3 bases from J, the junction kept 10 bases outside the gene matches. The CDR3 coding sequence is TGTGCCAGCAGCTTAAACCCCTGGACTAGCGGGAGTGGGACAGATACGCAGTATTTT. Encoded protein: CASSLNPWTSGSGTDTQYF. The full variable domain, in which reference TRBV7-3 and TRBJ2-3 provide the parts outside the CDR3, is GAGVSQTPSNKVTEKGKYVELRCDPISGHTALYWYRQSLGQGPEFLIYFQGTGAADDSGLPNDRFFAVRPEGSVSTLKIQRTERGDSAVYLCASSLNPWTSGSGTDTQYFGPGTRLTVL.

The chain has TRBV7-9 and TRBJ2-2; TRBD1 aligns across 7 bases. The length of the CDR3 is 15 residues. With V trimmed by 4 bases and J by 5 bases, 7 bases remained unmatched. Germline V gene data show CDR1 as SEHNR and CDR2 as FQNEAQ (reference sequence). The CDR3, as DNA: TGTGCCAGCAGCTCCCGGGACAGCCCAACCGGGGAGCTGTTTTTT. Its protein product is CASSSRDSPTGELFF.

V gene TRBV19 combines with J gene TRBJ1-1, with 10 bases that match TRBD1. This CDR3 has 15 residues. Germline assignment: CDR1 LNHDA and CDR2 SQIVND (reference sequence). Trimming took 5 bases from V and 2 from J; bases not matched to a gene: 5. CDR3: CASSLWDRGNTEAFF. CDR3 sequence (DNA): TGTGCCAGTAGTCTATGGGACAGGGGAAACACTGAAGCTTTCTTT.

The chain joins TRBV2 to TRBJ1-2; TRBD1 aligns across 7 bases. Germline values: CDR1 SNHLY, CDR2 FYNNEI. The CDR3 has 14 residues. With 6 bases clipped from V and 4 bases from J, the junction kept 8 bases outside the gene matches. The CDR3 DNA reads as TGTGCCAGCAGAGAAAATAGGGGGCCCTATGGCTACACCTTC. Translating gives CASRENRGPYGYTF.

V usage is TRBV7-8 and J usage is TRBJ2-3, with D perhaps matching TRBD2 (6 bases). Trimming removed 4 bases from V and 5 bases from J, with 22 bases in between. Germline V lookup: CDR1 SGHVS, CDR2 FQNEAQ. This CDR3 region has 17 residues. CDR3 bases: TGTGCCAGCAGCTCCTCAGGAGGTCGGGAGCGTTTAGATACGCAGTATTTT. The encoded protein is CASSSSGGRERLDTQYF. Full variable domain (outside the CDR3, taken from reference TRBV7-8 and TRBJ2-3): GAGVSQSPRYKVAKRGQDVALRCDPISGHVSLFWYQQALGQGPEFLTYFQNEAQLDKSGLPSDRFFAERPEGSVSTLKIQRTQQEDSAVYLCASSSSGGRERLDTQYFGPGTRLTVL.

The V and J genes are TRBV4-1 and TRBJ2-1; D is unclear. The V end was cut by 1 base, the J end by 4 bases, with 14 bases between. Germline CDR1 reads MGHRA; CDR2 reads YSYEKL. The CDR3 consists of 16 residues. The CDR3 region is CASSQVLGIQYNEQFF. The DNA for the CDR3 is TGCGCCAGCAGCCAAGTCTTGGGCATTCAGTACAATGAGCAGTTCTTC.

This rearrangement joins TRBV30 to TRBJ2-3, with 12 bases that match TRBD2. V lost 0 bases and J lost 4; bases outside the gene matches: 14. CDR1 GTSNPN and CDR2 SVGIG come from the germline V gene (reference sequence). The CDR3 consists of 19 residues. The DNA of the CDR3 is TGTGCCTGGAGTGTACCCAGGGGGCGGCTAGCGGGAGGGTCAGATACGCAGTATTTT. This sequence encodes CAWSVPRGRLAGGSDTQYF.

This chain connects TRBV7-8 to TRBJ1-2; 7 nucleotides agree with TRBD1. V gave up 5 bases and J gave up 4 bases; unmatched junction bases: 10. Germline CDR1 SGHVS, CDR2 FQNEAQ. There are 15 residues in the CDR3. CDR3 sequence (DNA): TGTGCCAGCAGCCCCCTGACAGGGACTCCCTATGGCTACACCTTC. Protein sequence: CASSPLTGTPYGYTF.

This chain joins TRBV2 and TRBJ1-5; 10 bases match TRBD1. The ends lost 4 bases at V and 7 bases at J; junction bases unmatched: 7. The CDR3 spans 15 residues. Germline V CDR1 and CDR2: SNHLY, FYNNEI. The CDR3 region is CASSGDRGGVQPQHF. CDR3 coding DNA: TGTGCCAGCAGTGGGGACAGGGGCGGGGTCCAGCCCCAGCATTTT. Full variable domain (outside the CDR3, taken from reference TRBV2 and TRBJ1-5): EPEVTQTPSHQVTQMGQEVILRCVPISNHLYFYWYRQILGQKVEFLVSFYNNEISEKSEIFDDQFSVERPDGSNFTLKIRSTKLEDSAMYFCASSGDRGGVQPQHFGDGTRLSIL.

V and J are TRBV14 and TRBJ1-2; 7 bases match TRBD1. V dropped 10 bases and J dropped 0; count of bases not matched to a gene: 11. Germline CDR1 is SGHDN and CDR2 is FVKESK. This CDR3 region has 15 residues. In DNA, the CDR3 is TGTGCCAACCTAACCCGACAGGGAACTAACTATGGCTACACCTTC. Encoded protein: CANLTRQGTNYGYTF.

The V gene is TRBV4-1, the J gene TRBJ1-4, with a tentative D call TRBD1 (5 bases). From germline, CDR1 is MGHRA and CDR2 YSYEKL. The CDR3 has 14 amino acids. The V gene lost 1 base and the J gene lost 4 bases, with 7 bases spanning the gap. CDR3 nucleotides: TGCGCCAGCAGCCAAGGGGACTTTAATGAAAAACTGTTTTTT. It specifies CASSQGDFNEKLFF.